The 18 T cell receptor beta chains below were found in one sample sequenced in a study of identical twins (dated by TCRdb to the mid-2010s). The library was prepared using 5' RACE. Instrument used: Illumina HiSeq 2000. Starting from the raw public reads, TCRdb applied fastp trimming at Q25, assembled clones with MiXCR and retained in-frame beta chains. Every entry covers one CDR3 protein and lists the most common genes and DNA from its rows. Within this sample are roughly 710,000 distinct CDR3 sequences, with less than 7% of them counted one time only. Jointly, the top ten make up roughly 2% of the sample. The sequencing sample was made of naive T cells sorted from blood. The cell subset or site label for this specimen denotes: cells isolated with a human naive T-cell isolation kit. All receptors come from a man aged 18 to 29 in good health.

The chain carries TRBV7-6 and TRBJ2-7; tentative D call: TRBD2 (5 bases). Between the trimmed V and J ends, which lost 7 bases and 2 bases, there was a span of 12 bases. This CDR3 region has 13 residues. CDR1 and CDR2 (germline): SGHVS, FNYEAQ. CDR3 DNA sequence: TGTGCCAGCACCCCTCCCGGGACCTACGAGCAGTACTTC. Translating gives CASTPPGTYEQYF. Filled out from reference TRBV7-6 and TRBJ2-7, the complete variable domain reads GAGVSQSPRYKVTKRGQDVALRCDPISGHVSLYWYRQALGQGPEFLTYFNYEAQQDKSGLPNDRFSAERPEGSISTLTIQRTEQRDSAMYRCASTPPGTYEQYFGPGTRLTVT.

V is TRBV12-3 or TRBV12-4 and J is TRBJ2-7; TRBD1 matches at 9 bases. This CDR3 spans 12 amino acids. V trimming: 6 bases; J trimming: 7 bases; junction bases outside the gene matches: 4. Written as DNA, the CDR3 is TGTGCCAGCAGACAGGGGGCGCTTGAGCAGTACTTC. Encoded protein: CASRQGALEQYF.

This clonotype was observed many times. This chain uses TRBV20-1 with TRBJ1-5; TRBD1 aligns across 9 bases. The trim removed 3 bases at V and 12 bases at J, leaving 6 bases unmatched. The V gene's germline CDR1 is DFQATT and CDR2 SNEGSKA (reference sequence). This CDR3 is built from 12 residues. CDR3 DNA: TGCAGTGCTAGTTACACAGGGGGCTACCAGCATTTT. Its translation is CSASYTGGYQHF.

The chain carries TRBV7-9 and TRBJ2-3, with D possibly being TRBD1 or TRBD2 (6 bases each). Trimming took off 7 bases at V and 3 bases at J, with 11 bases between the two ends. The CDR3 extends over 13 amino acids. The V gene's germline CDR1 is SEHNR and CDR2 FQNEAQ (reference sequence). The DNA for the CDR3 is TGTGCCAGCAAGGGGGGCCCTACAGATACGCAGTATTTT. It specifies CASKGGPTDTQYF.

This clonotype has a count of ten or more. This chain joins TRBV7-3 and TRBJ2-1; a possible D gene is TRBD1 (6 bases). The CDR3 consists of 16 residues. Germline V gene lookup returns CDR1 SGHTA and CDR2 FQGTGA. Trimming took off 1 base at V and 0 bases at J, with 10 bases between the two ends. Here the CDR3 DNA reads TGTGCCAGCAGCTTAAAAGGGGGTCTCTCCTACAATGAGCAGTTCTTC. Its protein is CASSLKGGLSYNEQFF.

This clonotype appeared many times. The chain has TRBV5-5 and TRBJ2-7; D is perhaps TRBD2 (5 bases). The CDR3 is 14 amino acids. V was pared by 0 bases and J by 2 bases, with 9 bases between. CDR1 and CDR2 (germline): SGHKS, YYEKEE (reference sequence). DNA for the CDR3: TGTGCCAGCAGCTTGGCCGGGATTCCCTACGAGCAGTACGTC. Protein sequence: CASSLAGIPYEQYV.

This clonotype was recorded many times. V and J are TRBV10-1 and TRBJ2-5; weak D call: TRBD1 (5 bases). This CDR3 region has 13 residues. Germline-derived CDR1 and CDR2 are WNHNN and SYGVQD (reference sequence). Deletions cut 5 bases from V and 0 bases from J, with 7 bases between. The CDR3 DNA reads as TGCGCCAGCAGTATGACAGACCAAGAGACCCAGTACTTC. This codes for CASSMTDQETQYF.

In this sample, this clonotype turned up many times. The J gene is TRBJ2-3, the V gene TRBV15, with TRBD1 matching 8 bases. This CDR3 has 11 residues. V shed 11 bases, J shed 5 bases, and the junction held 3 bases outside the gene matches. Germline assignment: CDR1 LNHNV and CDR2 YYDKDF (reference sequence). The CDR3 sequence: CAAGQGDTQYF. CDR3 bases: TGTGCCGCTGGACAGGGAGATACGCAGTATTTT. The full variable domain, rest sourced from reference TRBV15 and TRBJ2-3, is DAMVIQNPRYQVTQFGKPVTLSCSQTLNHNVMYWYQQKSSQAPKLLFHYYDKDFNNEADTPDNFQSRRPNTSFCFLDIRSPGLGDTAMYLCAAGQGDTQYFGPGTRLTVL.

This clonotype was seen a few times. The gene calls are TRBV7-2 and TRBJ2-7, with D perhaps matching TRBD1 or TRBD2 (5 bases each). The CDR3 totals 14 residues. CDR1 is SGHTA, CDR2 FQGNSA, per germline. The V and J ends lost 9 bases and 1 base respectively, with 16 bases between them. The CDR3 coding sequence is TGTGCCAGTTACGCACCGGGACCTTCCTACGAGCAGTACTTC. This encodes CASYAPGPSYEQYF.

This clonotype occurred a few times. V gene TRBV5-5 combines with J gene TRBJ2-1, with 12 bases fitting TRBD1. CDR1 and CDR2 from the germline V gene are SGHKS and YYEKEE (reference sequence). The CDR3 length is 15 residues. The V and J ends lost 0 bases and 8 bases, in that order; junction bases with no gene match: 3. Here the CDR3 DNA reads TGTGCCAGCAGCTTGGTGGGACAGGGGGCCCATGAGCAGTTCTTC. It specifies CASSLVGQGAHEQFF.

There are many counts of this clonotype. V gene TRBV15 combines with J gene TRBJ1-1; possibly TRBD1 for D (5 bases). Deletions cut 1 base from V and 4 bases from J, with 10 bases between. Germline CDR1 and CDR2: LNHNV and YYDKDF (reference sequence). The CDR3 consists of 14 residues. The CDR3 coding sequence is TGTGCCACCAGCAGAGCGGAGGGGCCCACTGAAGCTTTCTTT. It codes for CATSRAEGPTEAFF.

This clonotype has ten or more counts. V gene TRBV30 combines with J gene TRBJ2-1, with D unclear. Germline CDR1 and CDR2: GTSNPN and SVGIG (reference sequence). The germline V and J ends were trimmed by 0 bases and 4 bases, with 7 bases remaining between them. The CDR3 totals 13 residues. The CDR3 nucleotides are TGTGCCTGGAGTGTACTCGGGTACAATGAGCAGTTCTTC. Amino acids: CAWSVLGYNEQFF.

Many counts were recorded for this clonotype. J is TRBJ1-4 and V is TRBV30, with 8 bases lining up with TRBD1. The V gene end was trimmed by 2 bases and the J gene end by 7 bases; junction bases not matched to a gene: 3. Germline V gene sequence: CDR1 GTSNPN, CDR2 SVGIG (reference sequence). The CDR3 length is 13 residues. CDR3 coding DNA: TGTGCCTGGAGTACAGGGGGGATTGAAAAACTGTTTTTT. Translation gives CAWSTGGIEKLFF.

The chain combines TRBV3-1 with TRBJ2-7; 8 nucleotides line up with TRBD2. Germline lookup yields CDR1 LGHDT and CDR2 YNNKEL (reference sequence). V gave up 4 bases and J gave up 6 bases; unmatched junction bases: 8. The CDR3 is 14 amino acids. The CDR3 DNA follows: TGTGCCAGCAGCCCCAGCGGGGGACTTATCGAGCAGTACGTC. As protein: CASSPSGGLIEQYV.

This clonotype was seen repeatedly, ten times or more. The chain uses TRBV5-6 and TRBJ1-2; D unclear. Trimming pared 4 bases from V and 8 bases from J, leaving 15 bases between. Germline loops: CDR1 SGHDT, CDR2 YYEEEE. The CDR3 spans 13 residues. The CDR3 coding sequence is TGTGCCAGCAGCCGGCGGGCAGTGGAAGGCTACACCTTC. Protein sequence: CASSRRAVEGYTF.

This clonotype was found a few times. The gene calls are TRBV20-1 and TRBJ2-7; D is ambiguous. The V gene's germline CDR1 is DFQATT and CDR2 SNEGSKA (reference sequence). Trimming shortened V by 3 bases and J by 4 bases, and 19 bases separated the two germline ends. The CDR3 is 15 amino acids. The chain's CDR3 is CSARDPVDRTYEQYF. The CDR3 nucleotides are TGCAGTGCTAGGGACCCGGTGGACCGAACTTACGAGCAGTACTTC.

This chain uses TRBV30 with TRBJ1-6; D gene uncertain. V lost 5 bases and J 6 bases, leaving 5 bases between the germline ends. Germline V gives CDR1 GTSNPN, CDR2 SVGIG (reference sequence). CDR3 length: 11 residues. CDR3 bases: TGTGCCTGGGGACGTAATTCACCCCTCCACTTT. Residues: CAWGRNSPLHF.

This clonotype was counted ten times or more. This chain connects TRBV20-1 to TRBJ2-7, with D possibly matching TRBD2 (6 bases). CDR1 and CDR2 (germline): DFQATT, SNEGSKA (reference sequence). V was clipped by 0 bases and J by 3 bases, with 21 bases between them. The CDR3 spans 17 residues. The CDR3 DNA reads TGCAGTGCTAGAGATAGCGGCATAGCCGCGAATTTCTACGAGCAGTACTTC. Protein product: CSARDSGIAANFYEQYF.